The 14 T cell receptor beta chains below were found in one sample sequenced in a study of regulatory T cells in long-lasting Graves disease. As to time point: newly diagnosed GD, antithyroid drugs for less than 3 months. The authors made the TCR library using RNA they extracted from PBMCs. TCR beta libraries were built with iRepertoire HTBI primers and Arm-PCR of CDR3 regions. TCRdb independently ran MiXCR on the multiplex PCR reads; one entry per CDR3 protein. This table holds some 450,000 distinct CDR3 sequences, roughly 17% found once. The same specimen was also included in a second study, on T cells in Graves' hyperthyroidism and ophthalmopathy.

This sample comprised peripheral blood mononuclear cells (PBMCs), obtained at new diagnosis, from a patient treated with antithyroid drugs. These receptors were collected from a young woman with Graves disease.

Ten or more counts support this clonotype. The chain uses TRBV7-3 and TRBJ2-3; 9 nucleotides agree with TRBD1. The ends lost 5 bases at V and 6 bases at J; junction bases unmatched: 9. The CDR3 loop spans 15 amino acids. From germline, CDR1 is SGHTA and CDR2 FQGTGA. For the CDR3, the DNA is TGTGCCAGCAGCGCGACAGGGGGTAGTGGGGATACGCAGTATTTT. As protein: CASSATGGSGDTQYF. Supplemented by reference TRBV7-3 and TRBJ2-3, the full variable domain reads GAGVSQTPSNKVTEKGKYVELRCDPISGHTALYWYRQSLGQGPEFLIYFQGTGAADDSGLPNDRFFAVRPEGSVSTLKIQRTERGDSAVYLCASSATGGSGDTQYFGPGTRLTVL.

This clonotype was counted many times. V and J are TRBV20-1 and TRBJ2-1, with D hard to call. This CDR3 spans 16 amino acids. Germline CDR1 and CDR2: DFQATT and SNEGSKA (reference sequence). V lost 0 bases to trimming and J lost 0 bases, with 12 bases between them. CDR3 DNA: TGCAGTGCTAGAGACGTTACAGCCCGCTCCTACAATGAGCAGTTCTTC. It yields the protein CSARDVTARSYNEQFF.

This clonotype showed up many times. In DNA form, the CDR3 reads TGTGCCAGCAGTTCTCTTGGACAGGCTACTAACTATGGCTACACCTTC. Amino acids: CASSSLGQATNYGYTF. V is TRBV12-3 or TRBV12-4 and J is TRBJ1-2, with 7 bases that match TRBD1. Trimming cost V 4 bases and J 0 bases; bases outside gene matches: 8. The CDR3 length is 16 residues.

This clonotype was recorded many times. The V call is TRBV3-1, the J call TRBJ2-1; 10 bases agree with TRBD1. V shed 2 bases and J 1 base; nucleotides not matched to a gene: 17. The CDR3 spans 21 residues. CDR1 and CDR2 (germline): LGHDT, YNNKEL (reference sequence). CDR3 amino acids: CASSQPIAGTGETPSYNEQFF. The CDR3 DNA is TGTGCCAGCAGCCAACCCATAGCGGGGACAGGGGAAACCCCTTCCTACAATGAGCAGTTCTTC.

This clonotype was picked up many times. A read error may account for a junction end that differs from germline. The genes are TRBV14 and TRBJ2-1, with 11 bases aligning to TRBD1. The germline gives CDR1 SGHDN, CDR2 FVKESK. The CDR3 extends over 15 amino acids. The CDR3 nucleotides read TGTGCCAGCAGTCAAGGACAGGGGGCGGCCAATGAGCAGTTCTTC. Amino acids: CASSQGQGAANEQFF.

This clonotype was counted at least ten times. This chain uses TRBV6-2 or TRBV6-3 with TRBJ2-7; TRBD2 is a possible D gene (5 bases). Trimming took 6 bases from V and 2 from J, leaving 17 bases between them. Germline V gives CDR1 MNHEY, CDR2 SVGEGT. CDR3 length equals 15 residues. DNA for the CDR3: TGTGCCAGCAGGATGACTAAGGGAGTTCCCTACGAGCAGTACTTC. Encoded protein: CASRMTKGVPYEQYF.

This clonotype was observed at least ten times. This CDR3 is CAWSAGLAGVNEQFF. The CDR3 DNA sequence: TGTGCCTGGAGTGCCGGACTAGCGGGAGTTAATGAGCAGTTCTTC. This chain links TRBV30 with TRBJ2-1, with 13 positions matching TRBD2. V lost 1 base to trimming and J lost 7 bases; unmatched junction nucleotides: 4. The CDR3 totals 15 residues. Germline CDR1 is GTSNPN and CDR2 is SVGIG (reference sequence).

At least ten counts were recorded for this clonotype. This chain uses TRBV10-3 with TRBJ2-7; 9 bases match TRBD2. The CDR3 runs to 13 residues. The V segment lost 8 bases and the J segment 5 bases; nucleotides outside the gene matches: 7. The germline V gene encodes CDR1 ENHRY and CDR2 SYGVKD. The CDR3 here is CAIVAGEGHEQYF. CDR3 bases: TGTGCCATCGTAGCGGGAGAGGGCCACGAGCAGTACTTC.

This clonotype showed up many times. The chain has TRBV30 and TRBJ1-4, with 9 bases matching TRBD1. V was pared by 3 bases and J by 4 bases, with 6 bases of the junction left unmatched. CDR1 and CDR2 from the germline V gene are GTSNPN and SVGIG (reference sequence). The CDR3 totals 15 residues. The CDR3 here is CAWRVRQGGNEKLFF. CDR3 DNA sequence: TGTGCCTGGAGAGTACGACAGGGGGGTAATGAAAAACTGTTTTTT.

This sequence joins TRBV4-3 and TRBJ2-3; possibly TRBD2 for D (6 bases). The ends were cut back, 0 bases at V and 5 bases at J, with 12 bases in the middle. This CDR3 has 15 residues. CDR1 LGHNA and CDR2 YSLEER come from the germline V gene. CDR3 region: CASSQEEGSVDTQYF. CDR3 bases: TGCGCCAGCAGCCAAGAGGAGGGGTCGGTAGATACGCAGTATTTT.

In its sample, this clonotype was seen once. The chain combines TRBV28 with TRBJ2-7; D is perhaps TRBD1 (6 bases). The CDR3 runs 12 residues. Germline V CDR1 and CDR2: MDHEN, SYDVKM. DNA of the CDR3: TGTGGCACTCAGGGGAGTTTCTACGAGCAGTACTTC. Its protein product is CGTQGSFYEQYF.

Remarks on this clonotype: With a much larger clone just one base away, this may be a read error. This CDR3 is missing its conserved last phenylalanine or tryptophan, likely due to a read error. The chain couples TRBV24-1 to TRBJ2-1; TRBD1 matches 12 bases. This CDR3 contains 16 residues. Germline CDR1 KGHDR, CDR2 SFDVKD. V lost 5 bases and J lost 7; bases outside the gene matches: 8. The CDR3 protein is CATSGNLGQGANEQFL. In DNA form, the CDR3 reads TGTGCCACCAGTGGGAATTTGGGACAGGGGGCAAATGAGCAGTTCCTC.

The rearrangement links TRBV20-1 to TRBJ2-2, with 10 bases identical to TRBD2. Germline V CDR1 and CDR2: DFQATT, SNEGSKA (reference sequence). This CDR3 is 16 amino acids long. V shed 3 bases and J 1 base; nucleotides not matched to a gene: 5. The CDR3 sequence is CSARFLAGENTGELFF. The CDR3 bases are TGCAGTGCTAGGTTTCTAGCGGGAGAGAACACCGGGGAGCTGTTTTTT.

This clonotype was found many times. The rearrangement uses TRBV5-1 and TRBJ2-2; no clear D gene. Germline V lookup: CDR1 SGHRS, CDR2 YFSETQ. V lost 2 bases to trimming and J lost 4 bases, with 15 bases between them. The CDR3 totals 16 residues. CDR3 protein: CASSLFSGLGTGELFF. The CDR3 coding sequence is TGCGCCAGCAGCTTATTTTCCGGTTTGGGCACCGGGGAGCTGTTTTTT. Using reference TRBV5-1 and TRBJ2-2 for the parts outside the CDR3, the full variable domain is KAGVTQTPRYLIKTRGQQVTLSCSPISGHRSVSWYQQTPGQGLQFLFEYFSETQRNKGNFPGRFSGRQFSNSRSEMNVSTLELGDSALYLCASSLFSGLGTGELFFGEGSRLTVL.